This T cell receptor beta chain was sequenced during a study of blood T cell repertoires in COVID-19. In the study overall: There were acute and convalescent COVID-19 samples, and they came from the United States, Italy and Spain. The cDNA or gDNA used as material had been derived from T cells, B-cell-depleted T cells, or PBMCs.

Original data processing: Amplified reference gene primers provided the basis for estimating nucleated cell counts. Profiled with immunoSEQ multiplex PCR; TCRdb holds only in-frame clones, not every one. That table is the source of V, J and clone size, and D and trimming were worked out from the DNA. This sample has under 300,000 clones, with 82% found just once. Trimming cost V 3 bases and J 7 bases, with 10 bases left between them. CDR1 and CDR2 (germline): DFQATT, SNEGSKA (reference sequence). This CDR3 has 13 amino acids. The chain carries TRBV20-1 and TRBJ1-6; D gene unclear. Sample: peripheral blood. This TCR was recovered from a young woman with acute or convalescent COVID-19. This CDR3 is CSASSGNNSPLHF. The CDR3 nucleotides are TGCAGTGCTAGTTCCGGGAACAATTCACCCCTCCACTTT.